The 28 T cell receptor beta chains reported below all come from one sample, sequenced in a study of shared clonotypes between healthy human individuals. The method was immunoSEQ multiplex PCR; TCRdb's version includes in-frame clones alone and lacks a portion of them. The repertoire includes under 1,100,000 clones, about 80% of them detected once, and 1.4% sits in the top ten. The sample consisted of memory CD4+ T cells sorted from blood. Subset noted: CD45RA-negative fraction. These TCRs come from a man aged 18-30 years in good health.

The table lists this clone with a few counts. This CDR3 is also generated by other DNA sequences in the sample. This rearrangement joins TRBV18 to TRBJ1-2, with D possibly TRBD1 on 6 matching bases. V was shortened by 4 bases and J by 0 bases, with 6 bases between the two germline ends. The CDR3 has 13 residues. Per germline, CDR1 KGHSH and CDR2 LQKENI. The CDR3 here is CASSQGANYGYTF. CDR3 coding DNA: TGTGCCAGCTCACAGGGGGCTAACTATGGCTACACCTTC.

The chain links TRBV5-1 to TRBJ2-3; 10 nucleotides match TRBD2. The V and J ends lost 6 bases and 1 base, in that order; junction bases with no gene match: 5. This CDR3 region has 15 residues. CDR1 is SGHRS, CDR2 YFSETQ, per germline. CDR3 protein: CASTGLAGGTDTQYF. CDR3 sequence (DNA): TGCGCCAGCACTGGGCTAGCGGGAGGCACAGATACGCAGTATTTT.

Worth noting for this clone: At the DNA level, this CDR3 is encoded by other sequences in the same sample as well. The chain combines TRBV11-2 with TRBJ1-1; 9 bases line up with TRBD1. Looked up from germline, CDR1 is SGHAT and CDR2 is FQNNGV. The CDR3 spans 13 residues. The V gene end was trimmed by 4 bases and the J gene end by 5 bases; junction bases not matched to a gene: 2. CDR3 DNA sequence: TGTGCCAGCAGCTCCGGACAGGGGACTGAAGCTTTCTTT. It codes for CASSSGQGTEAFF.

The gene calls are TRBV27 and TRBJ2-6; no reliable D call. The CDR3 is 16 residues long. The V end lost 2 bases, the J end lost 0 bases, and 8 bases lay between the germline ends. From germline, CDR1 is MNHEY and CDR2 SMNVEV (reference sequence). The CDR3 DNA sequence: TGTGCCAGCAGTTTACGACAAAGCTCTGGGGCCAACGTCCTGACTTTC. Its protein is CASSLRQSSGANVLTF.

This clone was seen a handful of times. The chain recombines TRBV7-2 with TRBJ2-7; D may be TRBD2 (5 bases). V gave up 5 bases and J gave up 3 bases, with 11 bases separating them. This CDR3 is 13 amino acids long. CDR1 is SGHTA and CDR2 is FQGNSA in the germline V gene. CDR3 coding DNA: TGTGCCAGCAGCCGCGGAGGACGCTACGAGCAGTACTTC. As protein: CASSRGGRYEQYF.

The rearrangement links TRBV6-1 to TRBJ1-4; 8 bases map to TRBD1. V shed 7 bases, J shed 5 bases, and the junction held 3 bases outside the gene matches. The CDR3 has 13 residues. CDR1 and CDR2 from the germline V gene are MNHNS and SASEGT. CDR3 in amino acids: CASIRQGNEKLFF. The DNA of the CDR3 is TGTGCCAGCATTCGACAGGGGAATGAAAAACTGTTTTTT.

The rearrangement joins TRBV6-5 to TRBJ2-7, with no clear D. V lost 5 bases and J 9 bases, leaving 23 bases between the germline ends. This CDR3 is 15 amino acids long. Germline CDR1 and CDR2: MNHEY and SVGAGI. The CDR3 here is CASSTDLLSIVRQYF. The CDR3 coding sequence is TGTGCCAGCAGTACCGATTTACTTAGTATAGTAAGGCAGTACTTC.

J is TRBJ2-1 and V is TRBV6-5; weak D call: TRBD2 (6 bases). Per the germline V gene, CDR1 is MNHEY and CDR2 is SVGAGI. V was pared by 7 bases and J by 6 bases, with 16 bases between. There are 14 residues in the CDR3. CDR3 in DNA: TGTGCCAGCATTCGAGGGTTGGGGGGCAATGAGCAGTTCTTC. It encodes CASIRGLGGNEQFF.

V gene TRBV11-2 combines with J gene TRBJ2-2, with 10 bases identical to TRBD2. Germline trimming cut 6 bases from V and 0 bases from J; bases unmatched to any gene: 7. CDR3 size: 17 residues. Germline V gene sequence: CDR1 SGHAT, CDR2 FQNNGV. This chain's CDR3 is CASSQRLAGSNTGELFF. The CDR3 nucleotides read TGTGCCAGCAGTCAAAGACTAGCGGGTTCGAACACCGGGGAGCTGTTTTTT. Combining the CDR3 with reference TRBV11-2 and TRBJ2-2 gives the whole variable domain EAGVAQSPRYKIIEKRQSVAFWCNPISGHATLYWYQQILGQGPKLLIQFQNNGVVDDSQLPKDRFSAERLKGVDSTLKIQPAKLEDSAVYLCASSQRLAGSNTGELFFGEGSRLTVL.

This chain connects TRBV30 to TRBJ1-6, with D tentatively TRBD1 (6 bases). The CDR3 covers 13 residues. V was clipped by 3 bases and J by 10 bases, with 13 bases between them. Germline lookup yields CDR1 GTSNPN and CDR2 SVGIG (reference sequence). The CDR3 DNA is TGTGCCTGGAGGGAACAGGGCCGGTCACCCCTCCACTTT. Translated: CAWREQGRSPLHF.

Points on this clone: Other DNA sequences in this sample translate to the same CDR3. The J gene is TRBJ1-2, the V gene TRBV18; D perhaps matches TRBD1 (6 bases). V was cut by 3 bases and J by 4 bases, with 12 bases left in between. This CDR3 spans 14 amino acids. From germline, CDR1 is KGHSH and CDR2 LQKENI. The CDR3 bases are TGTGCCAGCTCACCGGGACAAGGGACCTATGGCTACACCTTC. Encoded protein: CASSPGQGTYGYTF.

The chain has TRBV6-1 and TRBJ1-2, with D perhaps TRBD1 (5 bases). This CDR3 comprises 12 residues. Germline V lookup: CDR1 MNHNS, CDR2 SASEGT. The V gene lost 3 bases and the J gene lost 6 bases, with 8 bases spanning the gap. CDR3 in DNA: TGTGCCAGCAGTGATTGGGGCAATGGCTACACCTTC. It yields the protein CASSDWGNGYTF.

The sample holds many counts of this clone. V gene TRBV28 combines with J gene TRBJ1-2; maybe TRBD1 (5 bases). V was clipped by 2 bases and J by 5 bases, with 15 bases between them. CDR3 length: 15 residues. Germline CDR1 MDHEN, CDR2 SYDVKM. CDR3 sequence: CASSLTGADGYGYTF. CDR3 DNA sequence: TGTGCCAGCAGTTTAACCGGGGCGGACGGATATGGCTACACCTTC.

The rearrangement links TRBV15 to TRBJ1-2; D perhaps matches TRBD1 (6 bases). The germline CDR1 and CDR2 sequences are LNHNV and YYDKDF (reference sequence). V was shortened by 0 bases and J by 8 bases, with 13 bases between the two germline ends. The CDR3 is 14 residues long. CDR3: CATSRDLGQGGYTF. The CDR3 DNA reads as TGTGCCACCAGCAGAGATCTGGGACAAGGGGGCTACACCTTC.

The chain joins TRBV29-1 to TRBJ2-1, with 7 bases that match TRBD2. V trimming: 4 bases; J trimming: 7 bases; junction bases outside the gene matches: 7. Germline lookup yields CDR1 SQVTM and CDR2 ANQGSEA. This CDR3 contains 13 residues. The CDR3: CSVVAGALNEQFF. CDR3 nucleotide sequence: TGCAGCGTTGTTGCGGGAGCGTTGAATGAGCAGTTCTTC.

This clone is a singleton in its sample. CDR3 in DNA: TGTGCCAGCATGTATAGCTCTGGGGCCAACGTCCTGACTTTC. Protein sequence: CASMYSSGANVLTF. The J gene is TRBJ2-6, the V gene TRBV6-1; the D is unclear. Trimming took 7 bases from V and 0 from J, leaving 7 bases between them. Germline CDR1 reads MNHNS; CDR2 reads SASEGT. The CDR3 runs 14 residues.

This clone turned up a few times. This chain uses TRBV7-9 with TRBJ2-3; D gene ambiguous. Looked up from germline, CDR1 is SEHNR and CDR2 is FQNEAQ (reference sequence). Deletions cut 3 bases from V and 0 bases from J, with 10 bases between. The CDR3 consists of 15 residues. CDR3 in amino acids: CASSFTGGSTDTQYF. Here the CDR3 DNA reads TGTGCCAGCAGCTTCACCGGCGGAAGCACAGATACGCAGTATTTT. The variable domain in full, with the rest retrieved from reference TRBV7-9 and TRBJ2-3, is DTGVSQNPRHKITKRGQNVTFRCDPISEHNRLYWYRQTLGQGPEFLTYFQNEAQLEKSRLLSDRFSAERPKGSFSTLEIQRTEQGDSAMYLCASSFTGGSTDTQYFGPGTRLTVL.

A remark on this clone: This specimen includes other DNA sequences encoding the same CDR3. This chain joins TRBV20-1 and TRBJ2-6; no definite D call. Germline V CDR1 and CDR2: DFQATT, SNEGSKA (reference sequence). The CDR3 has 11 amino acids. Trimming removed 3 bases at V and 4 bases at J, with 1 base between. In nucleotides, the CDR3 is TGCAGTGCTAGGGGGGCCAACGTCCTGACTTTC. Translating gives CSARGANVLTF.

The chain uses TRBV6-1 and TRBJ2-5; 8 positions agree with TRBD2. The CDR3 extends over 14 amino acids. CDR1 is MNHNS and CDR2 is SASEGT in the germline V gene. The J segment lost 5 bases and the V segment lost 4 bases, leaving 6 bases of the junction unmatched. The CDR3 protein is CASSAPPGGETQYF. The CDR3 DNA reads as TGTGCCAGCAGTGCCCCCCCGGGGGGGGAGACCCAGTACTTC.

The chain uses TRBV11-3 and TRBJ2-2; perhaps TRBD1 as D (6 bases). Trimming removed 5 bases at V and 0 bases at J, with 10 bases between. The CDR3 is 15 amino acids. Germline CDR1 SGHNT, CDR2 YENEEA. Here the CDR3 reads CASSPGDSNTGELFF. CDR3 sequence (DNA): TGTGCCAGCAGCCCAGGGGATTCGAACACCGGGGAGCTGTTTTTT. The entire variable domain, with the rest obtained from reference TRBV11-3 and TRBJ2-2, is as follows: EAGVVQSPRYKIIEKKQPVAFWCNPISGHNTLYWYLQNLGQGPELLIRYENEEAVDDSQLPKDRFSAERLKGVDSTLKIQPAELGDSAVYLCASSPGDSNTGELFFGEGSRLTVL.

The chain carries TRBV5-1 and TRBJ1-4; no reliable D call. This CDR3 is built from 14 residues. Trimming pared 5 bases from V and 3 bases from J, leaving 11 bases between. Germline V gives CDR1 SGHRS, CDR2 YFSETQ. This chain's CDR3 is CASRSGSANEKLFF. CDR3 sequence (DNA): TGCGCCAGCAGGTCGGGGTCGGCTAATGAAAAACTGTTTTTT. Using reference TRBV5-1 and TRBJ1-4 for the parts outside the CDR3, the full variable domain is KAGVTQTPRYLIKTRGQQVTLSCSPISGHRSVSWYQQTPGQGLQFLFEYFSETQRNKGNFPGRFSGRQFSNSRSEMNVSTLELGDSALYLCASRSGSANEKLFFGSGTQLSVL.

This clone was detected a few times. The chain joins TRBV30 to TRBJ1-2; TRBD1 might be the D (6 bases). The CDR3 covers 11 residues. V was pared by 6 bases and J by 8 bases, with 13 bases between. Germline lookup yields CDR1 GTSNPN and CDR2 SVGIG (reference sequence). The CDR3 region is CACVPGAGYTF. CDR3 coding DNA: TGTGCCTGTGTGCCGGGGGCGGGCTACACCTTC. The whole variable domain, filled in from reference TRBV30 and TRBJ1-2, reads SQTIHQWPATLVQPVGSPLSLECTVEGTSNPNLYWYRQAAGRGLQLLFYSVGIGQISSEVPQNLSASRPQDRQFILSSKKLLLSDSGFYLCACVPGAGYTFGSGTRLTVV.

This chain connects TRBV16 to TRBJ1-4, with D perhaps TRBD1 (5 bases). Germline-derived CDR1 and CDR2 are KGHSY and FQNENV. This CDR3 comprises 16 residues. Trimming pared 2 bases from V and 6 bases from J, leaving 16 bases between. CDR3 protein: CASSQGSRAKDEKLFF. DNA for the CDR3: TGTGCCAGCAGCCAAGGATCCAGGGCCAAGGATGAAAAACTGTTTTTT.

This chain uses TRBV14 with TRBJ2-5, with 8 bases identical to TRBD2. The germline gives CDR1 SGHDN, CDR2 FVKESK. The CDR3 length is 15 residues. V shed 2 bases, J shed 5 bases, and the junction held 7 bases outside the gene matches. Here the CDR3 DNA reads TGTGCCAGCAGCCAACTGAGCGGGGGCGTGGAGACCCAGTACTTC. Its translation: CASSQLSGGVETQYF.

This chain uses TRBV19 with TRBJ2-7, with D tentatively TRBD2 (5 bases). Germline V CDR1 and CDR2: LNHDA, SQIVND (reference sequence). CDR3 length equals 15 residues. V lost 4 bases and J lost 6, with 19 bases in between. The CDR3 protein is CASSTGRVSRGEQYF. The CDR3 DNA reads TGTGCCAGTAGTACTGGGCGGGTGAGCCGGGGCGAGCAGTACTTC.

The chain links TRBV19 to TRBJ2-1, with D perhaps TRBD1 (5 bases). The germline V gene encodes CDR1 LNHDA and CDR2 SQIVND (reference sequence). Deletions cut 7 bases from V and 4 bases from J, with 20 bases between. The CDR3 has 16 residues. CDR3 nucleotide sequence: TGTGCCAGTACCTCAGGGTCGGCCGGCTTTTACAATGAGCAGTTCTTC. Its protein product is CASTSGSAGFYNEQFF.

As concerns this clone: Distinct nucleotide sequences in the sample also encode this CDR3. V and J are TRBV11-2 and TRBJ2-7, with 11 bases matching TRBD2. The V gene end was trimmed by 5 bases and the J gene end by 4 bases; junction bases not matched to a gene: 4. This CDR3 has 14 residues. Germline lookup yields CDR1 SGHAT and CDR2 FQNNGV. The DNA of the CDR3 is TGTGCCAGCAGCCTGACTAGCGGGAAGTACGAGCAGTACTTC. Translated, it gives CASSLTSGKYEQYF.

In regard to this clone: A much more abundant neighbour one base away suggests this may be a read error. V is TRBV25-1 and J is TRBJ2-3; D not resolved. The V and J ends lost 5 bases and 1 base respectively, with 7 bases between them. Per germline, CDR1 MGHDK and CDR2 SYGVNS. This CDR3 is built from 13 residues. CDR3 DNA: TGTGCCAGCAGTTTCCCGGGCACAGATACGCAGTATTTT. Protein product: CASSFPGTDTQYF. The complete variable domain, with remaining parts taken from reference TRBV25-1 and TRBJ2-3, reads EADIYQTPRYLVIGTGKKITLECSQTMGHDKMYWYQQDPGMELHLIHYSYGVNSTEKGDLSSESTVSRIRTEHFPLTLESARPSHTSQYLCASSFPGTDTQYFGPGTRLTVL.